This is a list of T cell receptor beta chains from one sample in a study of shared clonotypes between healthy human individuals. Here immunoSEQ multiplex PCR was the method, and the copy in TCRdb shows in-frame clones only, minus some. Of about 1,900,000 clones listed, about 95% are singletons. Sequenced input: naive CD8+ T cells sorted from blood. Every receptor here comes from a man in his late teens or twenties in good health. Both conserved end residues are part of each CDR3. The D gene is left open where the match is weak. A row's size may be missing; if present it is once, few, many or a size class.

clone size: .; D gene: TRBD2; V gene: TRBV5-8; J gene: TRBJ2-5; CDR3 DNA: TGTGCCAGCAGCTCCGGGACTAGCTCTGACGAGACCCAGTACTTC; CDR3 protein: CASSSGTSSDETQYF
clone size: .; D gene: TRBD2; V gene: TRBV27; J gene: TRBJ2-1; CDR3 DNA: TGTGCCAGCAGTCCGCGGGGGGCCGTGGACAATGAGCAGTTCTTC; CDR3 protein: CASSPRGAVDNEQFF
clone size: .; D gene: .; V gene: TRBV13; J gene: TRBJ2-7; CDR3 DNA: TGTGCCAGCAGGGAGGGGGCCTCCTACGAGCAGTACTTC; CDR3 protein: CASREGASYEQYF
clone size: .; D gene: .; V gene: TRBV7-9; J gene: TRBJ1-1; CDR3 DNA: TGTGCCAGCAGCATGCTAACCGGACAGAACACTGAAGCTTTCTTT; CDR3 protein: CASSMLTGQNTEAFF
clone size: .; D gene: .; V gene: TRBV12-2; J gene: TRBJ2-4; CDR3 DNA: TGTGCAAGTCGAGAGGGACAGGGTTTCGTTTCGGACATTCAGTACTTC; CDR3 protein: CASREGQGFVSDIQYF
clone size: .; D gene: TRBD2; V gene: TRBV4-1; J gene: TRBJ2-7; CDR3 DNA: TGCGCCAGCAGCCAAACGGGGGGGCCTCAGCAGTACTTC; CDR3 protein: CASSQTGGPQQYF
clone size: once; D gene: TRBD2; V gene: TRBV7-6; J gene: TRBJ2-7; CDR3 DNA: TGTGCCAGCAGCTTAGCCGGGACTCCAGCGGGGGAGCAGTACTTC; CDR3 protein: CASSLAGTPAGEQYF
clone size: .; D gene: TRBD1; V gene: TRBV6-5; J gene: TRBJ2-5; CDR3 DNA: TGTGCCAGCAGCCCCGGGACAGGGGTACAAGAGACCCAGTACTTC; CDR3 protein: CASSPGTGVQETQYF
clone size: .; D gene: .; V gene: TRBV9; J gene: TRBJ1-6; CDR3 DNA: TGTGCCAGCAGCCTATCGCGGGGGGGCGATAATTCACCCCTCCACTTT; CDR3 protein: CASSLSRGGDNSPLHF
clone size: .; D gene: .; V gene: TRBV19; J gene: TRBJ1-1; CDR3 DNA: TGTGCCAGTAGTATTCCCCGCGGGGCGGTGAACACTGAAGCTTTCTTT; CDR3 protein: CASSIPRGAVNTEAFF
clone size: .; D gene: .; V gene: TRBV25-1; J gene: TRBJ2-2; CDR3 DNA: TGTGCCAGCAGTGAACCAGGGCCCCTCCCCGGGGAGCTGTTTTTT; CDR3 protein: CASSEPGPLPGELFF
clone size: .; D gene: .; V gene: TRBV11-2; J gene: TRBJ1-4; CDR3 DNA: TGTGCCAGCAGCATGGGGAGGGCAACTAATGAAAAACTGTTTTTT; CDR3 protein: CASSMGRATNEKLFF
clone size: .; D gene: .; V gene: TRBV9; J gene: TRBJ2-7; CDR3 DNA: TGTGCCAGCAGCCTAGGGGGGGCTCGCTACGAGCAGTACTTC; CDR3 protein: CASSLGGARYEQYF
clone size: .; D gene: TRBD1; V gene: TRBV27; J gene: TRBJ2-7; CDR3 DNA: TGTGCCAGCAGTTTTAGGGGACAGGGGTACGAGCAGTACTTC; CDR3 protein: CASSFRGQGYEQYF
clone size: .; D gene: .; V gene: TRBV5-5; J gene: TRBJ1-1; CDR3 DNA: TGTGCCAGCAGCCTCGGGGATAACACTGAAGCTTTCTTT; CDR3 protein: CASSLGDNTEAFF
clone size: .; D gene: .; V gene: TRBV2; J gene: TRBJ2-1; CDR3 DNA: TGTGCCAGTGGATGGAGCGATGAGCAGTTCTTC; CDR3 protein: CASGWSDEQFF
clone size: .; D gene: .; V gene: TRBV5-1; J gene: TRBJ2-7; CDR3 DNA: TGCGCCAGCAGCTTGTCACAGGGAGCTTTCTACGAGCAGTACTTC; CDR3 protein: CASSLSQGAFYEQYF
clone size: .; D gene: .; V gene: TRBV27; J gene: TRBJ1-1; CDR3 DNA: TGTGCCAGCAGTTTATATGGGAAGGGCACTGAAGCTTTCTTT; CDR3 protein: CASSLYGKGTEAFF
clone size: .; D gene: .; V gene: TRBV2; J gene: TRBJ2-7; CDR3 DNA: TGTGTCGTGAAGCGGCCTATTACCTACGAGCAGTACTTC; CDR3 protein: CVVKRPITYEQYF
clone size: .; D gene: TRBD1; V gene: TRBV9; J gene: TRBJ2-1; CDR3 DNA: TGTGCCAGCAGCTCCGGACAGGGTAGCGGCAATGAGCAGTTCTTC; CDR3 protein: CASSSGQGSGNEQFF
clone size: .; D gene: TRBD1; V gene: TRBV29-1; J gene: TRBJ2-7; CDR3 DNA: TGCAGCGTTGAGAATAAAGGGACAGGGAACTACGAGCAGTACTTC; CDR3 protein: CSVENKGTGNYEQYF
clone size: .; D gene: .; V gene: TRBV6-5; J gene: TRBJ2-1; CDR3 DNA: TGTGCCTCGGAGGGGGAAACTAATGAGCAGTTCTTC; CDR3 protein: CASEGETNEQFF
clone size: .; D gene: TRBD2; V gene: TRBV4-1; J gene: TRBJ2-1; CDR3 DNA: TGCGCCAGCAGCCGGTTAATAGGACTAGAAAATGAGCAGTTCTTC; CDR3 protein: CASSRLIGLENEQFF
clone size: .; D gene: .; V gene: TRBV4-3; J gene: TRBJ2-1; CDR3 DNA: TGCGCCAGCAGCCAAGATGGAAGCCACTCCTACAATGAGCAGTTCTTC; CDR3 protein: CASSQDGSHSYNEQFF
clone size: .; D gene: .; V gene: TRBV5-6; J gene: TRBJ1-2; CDR3 DNA: TGTGCCAGCAGCGATCAGGGGTCCTTCTATGGCTACACCTTC; CDR3 protein: CASSDQGSFYGYTF